These 25 T cell receptor beta chains came from one sample sequenced in a study of CD8+ T cells in alopecia areata. Extracted RNA was reverse transcribed into cDNA, the sequencing template. The assay was immunoSEQ multiplex PCR, and TCRdb's table has in-frame clones only and misses some. Reported are about 270,000 clones, none seen only once; the ten largest carry less than 1.5%. On the basis of CD4, CD8alpha, NKG2D, NKG2ACE and other markers, pooled cutaneous lymph node cells were sorted. The sequenced sample was CD4+ T cells sorted from a lymph node. These receptors came from a C3H/HeJ mouse with alopecia areata. MHC haplotype here: H2-k.

With regard to this clone: Germline and genes: mouse. The read terminates 4 residues before the CDR3 end, so the remaining end is supplied by the germline J gene. The J gene is TRBJ2-4, the V gene TRBV13-2; tentative D call: TRBD2 (6 bases). This CDR3 is built from 14 residues. The V end lost 2 bases, the J end lost 3 bases, and 10 bases lay between the germline ends. In germline, CDR1 is NNHNN, CDR2 SYGAGS (reference sequence). CDR3 sequence: CASGESGLQNTLYF. CDR3 DNA (partial): TGTGCCAGCGGTGAATCGGGACTACAAAAC.

This clone was detected a few times. Gene names and germline match the mouse. The observed sequence ends 3 residues before the CDR3 terminus, with the missing tail filled in from the germline J gene. The V gene is TRBV19, the J gene TRBJ1-6, with a weak D call TRBD1 (5 bases). TRBJ1-6 is placed among ORFs of uncertain function. This CDR3 contains 13 residues. V lost 6 bases and J 5 bases, leaving 9 bases between the germline ends. Germline CDR1 reads FNHDT; CDR2 reads SITEND (reference sequence). The CDR3 loop is CASKRQNNSPLYF. CDR3 bases read: TGTGCCAGCAAAAGACAGAATAATTCGCCC.

With respect to this clone: Genes and germline are mouse. The CDR3 is cut off 4 residues early in the read; its end comes from the germline J gene. Distinct nucleotide sequences in the sample also encode this CDR3. V and J are TRBV1 and TRBJ2-5; a possible D gene is TRBD1 (5 bases). This CDR3 is built from 13 residues. Germline V gene data show CDR1 as NSQYPW and CDR2 as LRSPGD (reference sequence). The CDR3 protein is CTCSAQGKDTQYF. CDR3 DNA (partial): TGCACCTGCAGTGCCCAGGGTAAAGAC.

This clone was seen more than once but under ten times. The listed genes are named as in mouse. From the germline J gene comes the end of the CDR3, since the read stops 4 residues before it. The V gene is TRBV19, the J gene TRBJ2-3; D unclear. Per the germline V gene, CDR1 is FNHDT and CDR2 is SITEND (reference sequence). V was clipped by 2 bases and J by 2 bases, with 6 bases between them. The CDR3 covers 13 residues. CDR3 region: CASSIYNAETLYF. CDR3 bases read: TGTGCCAGCAGTATCTACAATGCAGAA. Combining the CDR3 with reference TRBV19 and TRBJ2-3 gives the whole variable domain GGIITQTPKFLIGQEGQKLTLKCQQNFNHDTMYWYRQDSGKGLRLIYYSITENDLQKGDLSEGYDASREKKSSFSLTVTSAQKNEMAVFLCASSIYNAETLYFGSGTRLTVL.

This clone was seen a handful of times. Here the gene names and germline are mouse. The read is 4 residues too short to cover the CDR3 end, so that end is filled in from the germline J gene. This rearrangement joins TRBV5 to TRBJ1-2, with D possibly being TRBD1 (6 bases). The germline gives CDR1 LGHNA, CDR2 YNLKQL (reference sequence). The CDR3 contains 14 residues. The sequenced part of the CDR3 DNA is TGTGCCAGCAGCCAAGTCCTGGGGGGGCGC. This gives the protein CASSQVLGGR. The complete CDR3 sequence is CASSQVLGGRDYTF.

This clone has a handful of counts. These gene names are mouse names. The read falls 3 residues short of the CDR3 end, and the missing part is taken from the germline J gene. The chain carries TRBV13-3 and TRBJ1-6, with 8 bases fitting TRBD1. TRBJ1-6 carries the ORF label, with uncertain function. The CDR3 consists of 14 residues. Germline lookup yields CDR1 NNHDY and CDR2 SYVADS. V lost 3 bases to trimming and J lost 6 bases; unmatched junction nucleotides: 2. This CDR3 reads CASSGQGSNSPLYF. CDR3 bases read: TGTGCCAGCAGTGGACAGGGGAGTAATTCGCCC.

Regarding this clone: Gene names denote mouse genes. Read sequence stops 4 residues before the CDR3 end, and the germline J gene provides the missing end. This CDR3 is also generated by other DNA sequences in the sample. The J gene is TRBJ1-1, the V gene TRBV13-1; possible D gene TRBD1, 5 bases. V lost 0 bases and J lost 0, with 6 bases in between. The CDR3 totals 14 residues. Germline-derived CDR1 and CDR2 are NSHNY and SYGAGN. This CDR3 reads CASSDEGANTEVFF. The DNA read from the CDR3 is TGTGCCAGCAGTGATGAAGGGGCAAACACA.

This clone was seen only a few times. Gene names and germline refer to mouse. The read ends 4 residues before the CDR3 terminus; that terminus is restored from the germline J gene. The V gene is TRBV31, the J gene TRBJ2-2; D unclear. From germline, CDR1 is GKSSPN and CDR2 SITVG. There are 14 residues in the CDR3. V lost 2 bases, J lost 0 bases, and 7 bases lay in between. The part of the CDR3 DNA that was read is TGTGCCTGGAGTTTACACGCAAACACCGGG. It specifies CAWSLHANTG. The full CDR3 protein reads CAWSLHANTGQLYF. Variable domain in full (rest from reference TRBV31 and TRBJ2-2): AQTIHQWPVAEIKAVGSPLSLGCTIKGKSSPNLYWYWQATGGTLQQLFYSITVGQVESVVQLNLSASRPKDDQFILSTEKLLLSHSGFYLCAWSLHANTGQLYFGEGSKLTVL.

Remarks on this clone: The genes are named according to mouse. The DNA ends 3 residues before the CDR3 does, and the rest of the CDR3 is filled in from the germline J gene. The sample holds other DNA sequences that translate to the same CDR3. This rearrangement joins TRBV13-3 to TRBJ1-6; 9 bases are shared with TRBD1. TRBJ1-6 is an ORF, and what it does is uncertain. V dropped 5 bases and J dropped 7; count of bases not matched to a gene: 4. CDR3 size: 14 residues. Germline V CDR1 and CDR2: NNHDY, SYVADS. Incomplete CDR3 DNA: TGTGCCAGCAGCCGGGACAGGGCGAATTCGCCC. It codes for CASSRDRANSP. The whole CDR3 protein reads CASSRDRANSPLYF.

A note on this clone: The listed genes are named as in mouse. The missing CDR3 end, 4 residues past where the read stops, is filled in from the germline J gene. The chain employs TRBV17 and TRBJ2-5, with 8 nucleotides matching TRBD2. The CDR3 is 19 amino acids. Per the germline V gene, CDR1 is MNHDT and CDR2 is YYDKIL. Trimming cost V 0 bases and J 3 bases; bases outside gene matches: 14. The CDR3 is CASSRDLSSGGRNQDTQYF. The sequenced CDR3 bases are TGTGCTAGCAGTAGAGATCTCTCTTCGGGGGGGCGAAATCAAGAC.

This clone was seen at least ten times. All gene names here are mouse names. Sequencing ends 4 residues short of the CDR3 end; the germline J gene provides the rest. The rearrangement uses TRBV17 and TRBJ1-2; D gene unclear. Deletions cut 3 bases from V and 3 bases from J, with 11 bases between. Germline V gene sequence: CDR1 MNHDT, CDR2 YYDKIL. The CDR3 has 14 residues. Incomplete CDR3 DNA: TGTGCTAGCAGTAGCTGGGGAAGGGACTCC. Amino acid sequence: CASSSWGRDS. In full, the CDR3 reads CASSSWGRDSDYTF.

To note about this clone: Genes here carry mouse names. The read ends 4 residues early relative to the CDR3; the germline J gene fills the gap. Other nucleotide sequences in the sample specify the same CDR3. The V call is TRBV29, the J call TRBJ2-7; 8 bases fit TRBD2. Germline V gene lookup returns CDR1 MSHET and CDR2 SYDVDS. J was trimmed by 0 bases and V by 5 bases; bases with no gene match: 0. CDR3 length equals 13 residues. CDR3 amino acids: CASSTGGSYEQYF. The sequenced part of the CDR3 DNA is TGTGCTAGCAGTACTGGGGGCTCCTAT. Drawing the rest from reference TRBV29 and TRBJ2-7, the complete variable domain is DMKVTQMPRYLIKRMGENVLLECGQDMSHETMYWYRQDPGLGLQLIYISYDVDSNSEGDIPKGYRVSRKKREHFSLILDSAKTNQTSVYFCASSTGGSYEQYFGPGTRLTVL.

This clone was observed a handful of times. Genes here carry mouse names. From the germline J gene comes the end of the CDR3, since the read stops 4 residues before it. This chain uses TRBV13-3 with TRBJ2-1, with a weak D call TRBD1 (6 bases). CDR3 size: 13 residues. With 10 bases removed from V and 4 bases from J, the gap between germline ends came to 15 bases. Germline values: CDR1 NNHDY, CDR2 SYVADS. The CDR3 bases that were read are TGTGCCTCATCCGGGACAAAATATGCT. Protein: CASSGTKYA. The CDR3 as a whole reads CASSGTKYAEQFF.

This clone was seen a handful of times. Genes here carry mouse names. Other DNA sequences in the sample encode the same CDR3. The covered CDR3 bases are TGTGCCAGCAGCCCGACAGGGGGGGCAGAA. It codes for CASSPTGGAE. The complete CDR3 protein is CASSPTGGAETLYF. The V gene is TRBV19, the J gene TRBJ2-3; 9 bases agree with TRBD1. Read sequence stops 4 residues before the CDR3 end, and the germline J gene provides the missing end. The V and J ends lost 5 bases and 3 bases, in that order; junction bases with no gene match: 4. The CDR3 extends over 14 amino acids. Germline V CDR1 and CDR2: FNHDT, SITEND (reference sequence). Full variable domain (rest looked up from reference TRBV19 and TRBJ2-3): GGIITQTPKFLIGQEGQKLTLKCQQNFNHDTMYWYRQDSGKGLRLIYYSITENDLQKGDLSEGYDASREKKSSFSLTVTSAQKNEMAVFLCASSPTGGAETLYFGSGTRLTVL.

This clone was detected only a few times. The germline and genes are mouse ones. The read terminates 4 residues before the CDR3 end, so the remaining end is supplied by the germline J gene. Other DNA variants within this sample encode the same CDR3. This sequence joins TRBV4 and TRBJ2-1; possible D gene TRBD1, 5 bases. The CDR3 covers 13 residues. The germline CDR1 and CDR2 sequences are LGHDT and YNNKQL (reference sequence). V lost 3 bases and J 3 bases, leaving 6 bases between the germline ends. The CDR3 spells CASSYRGYAEQFF. The DNA read from the CDR3 is TGTGCCAGCAGCTATAGGGGCTATGCT. Full variable domain (rest looked up from reference TRBV4 and TRBJ2-1): ETAVFQTPNYHVTQVGNEVSFNCKQTLGHDTMYWYKQDSKKLLKIMFSYNNKQLIVNETVPRRFSPQSSDKAHLNLRIKSVEPEDSAVYLCASSYRGYAEQFFGPGTRLTVL.

A note on this clone: The genes are named according to mouse. The read ends 4 residues shy of where the CDR3 ends; the end is completed using the germline J gene. The chain carries TRBV31 and TRBJ1-2, with D possibly matching TRBD1 (6 bases). V was pared by 0 bases and J by 0 bases, with 8 bases between. This CDR3 has 14 residues. Germline lookup yields CDR1 GKSSPN and CDR2 SITVG. The DNA read from the CDR3 is TGTGCCTGGAGTCTAGACAGGACAAACTCC. Its protein product is CAWSLDRTNS. The full CDR3 sequence reads CAWSLDRTNSDYTF. Full variable domain (outside the CDR3, taken from reference TRBV31 and TRBJ1-2): AQTIHQWPVAEIKAVGSPLSLGCTIKGKSSPNLYWYWQATGGTLQQLFYSITVGQVESVVQLNLSASRPKDDQFILSTEKLLLSHSGFYLCAWSLDRTNSDYTFGSGTRLLVI.

This clone was counted only a few times. Any gene name here is a mouse gene name. Read sequence stops 4 residues before the CDR3 end, and the germline J gene provides the missing end. The genes are TRBV13-3 and TRBJ2-7, with 10 bases aligning to TRBD2. V lost 1 base, J lost 3 bases, and 4 bases stayed unmatched. The CDR3 extends over 15 amino acids. Germline CDR1 reads NNHDY; CDR2 reads SYVADS. The CDR3 region is CASSDSTGGLYEQYF. CDR3 DNA, as far as it was read: TGTGCCAGCAGTGATTCGACTGGGGGGCTCTAT.

Regarding this clone: Mouse gene names and germline throughout. Read sequence stops 4 residues before the CDR3 end, and the germline J gene provides the missing end. This sample includes further DNA sequences coding for the same CDR3. The chain joins TRBV5 to TRBJ2-2; D may be TRBD2 (6 bases). With 4 bases removed from V and 0 bases from J, the gap between germline ends came to 12 bases. Germline loops: CDR1 LGHNA, CDR2 YNLKQL (reference sequence). This CDR3 region has 16 residues. CDR3 amino acids: CASSPPGGSNTGQLYF. The CDR3 bases that were read are TGTGCCAGCAGCCCCCCGGGGGGTTCAAACACCGGG.

Note on this clone: One base away lies a much larger clone, so this may be a sequencing read error. Germline and genes: mouse. From the germline J gene comes the end of the CDR3, since the read stops 4 residues before it. This chain joins TRBV5 and TRBJ1-1; a possible D gene is TRBD1 (5 bases). The V end was cut by 4 bases, the J end by 1 base, with 7 bases between. The CDR3 runs to 13 residues. CDR1 is LGHNA, CDR2 YNLKQL, per germline (reference sequence). This chain's CDR3 is CASSPTENTEVFF. CDR3 DNA, as far as it was read: TGTGCCAGCAGCCCGACAGAAAACACA.

This clone was found a few times. Gene names follow the mouse nomenclature. The read ends 4 residues early relative to the CDR3; the germline J gene fills the gap. Other DNA sequences within the sample encode an identical CDR3. The V gene is TRBV17, the J gene TRBJ2-5; TRBD1 aligns across 10 bases. Germline loops: CDR1 MNHDT, CDR2 YYDKIL. The length of the CDR3 is 15 residues. V was clipped by 3 bases and J by 2 bases; unmatched bases: 2. CDR3 DNA (partial): TGTGCTAGCAGTAGGGGGACAGGGGTCCAAGAC. Translating gives CASSRGTGVQD. Given in full, the CDR3 is CASSRGTGVQDTQYF.

About this clone: Each gene name is a mouse one. The CDR3: CASSDHWPSEQFF. The CDR3 bases that were read are TGTGCCAGCAGTGATCACTGGCCCTCT. V and J are TRBV13-3 and TRBJ2-1; D might be TRBD2 (5 bases). The read ends 4 residues early relative to the CDR3; the germline J gene fills the gap. CDR3 length: 13 amino acids. CDR1 NNHDY and CDR2 SYVADS come from the germline V gene.

Worth noting for this clone: The gene names here belong to mouse. With the read ending 4 residues before the CDR3 end, the germline J gene is used to fill in that end. The chain recombines TRBV19 with TRBJ2-4; a weak D match, TRBD1 (6 bases). Germline V lookup: CDR1 FNHDT, CDR2 SITEND (reference sequence). CDR3 length equals 13 residues. V was shortened by 6 bases and J by 2 bases, with 10 bases between the two germline ends. This chain's CDR3 is CASTRGNQNTLYF. The sequenced part of the CDR3 DNA is TGTGCCAGCACCAGGGGAAATCAAAAC.

A note on this clone: Gene names refer to mouse genes. The read gets to within 4 residues of the CDR3 end, and the germline J gene fills in the rest. The V gene is TRBV31, the J gene TRBJ1-2; 8 nucleotides line up with TRBD1. There are 14 residues in the CDR3. CDR1 GKSSPN and CDR2 SITVG come from the germline V gene. After removal of 3 bases from V and 0 bases from J, the junction contained 3 bases not matched to a gene. CDR3 DNA (partial): TGTGCCTGGAGCCGGGACAGGTCAAACTCC. This gives the protein CAWSRDRSNS. The whole CDR3 reads CAWSRDRSNSDYTF.

Comment on this clone: Mouse gene names apply. The sequence runs out 4 residues before the end of the CDR3; the remainder is reconstructed from the germline J gene. V usage is TRBV5 and J usage is TRBJ2-1; 10 bases map to TRBD1. This CDR3 spans 15 amino acids. V shed 4 bases and J 3 bases; nucleotides not matched to a gene: 3. Germline V gives CDR1 LGHNA, CDR2 YNLKQL (reference sequence). The covered CDR3 bases are TGTGCCAGCAGCCCCCGACAGGGGGCCTATGCT. It translates to CASSPRQGAYA. In full, the CDR3 is CASSPRQGAYAEQFF.

This clone was detected only a few times. Gene names and germline refer to mouse. The read halts 4 residues ahead of the CDR3 end, with the missing end drawn from the germline J gene. The gene calls are TRBV19 and TRBJ2-1, with a possible D match to TRBD1 (5 bases). V lost 2 bases and J lost 3, with 9 bases in between. Germline values: CDR1 FNHDT, CDR2 SITEND (reference sequence). The CDR3 is made up of 14 amino acids. Partial CDR3 DNA: TGTGCCAGCAGTATCCAGGGAGGCTATGCT. Translated: CASSIQGGYA. The CDR3 in full is CASSIQGGYAEQFF.